Shown below are 12 T cell receptor beta chains from a single sample sequenced in a study of HIV-infected children after antiretroviral therapy interruption (dated by TCRdb to the late 2010s). Library construction relied on 3' RACE. TCRdb shows the sequencer as Illumina MiSeq. TCR libraries were generated from RNA by a 3' RACE protocol incorporating unique molecular identifiers so that PCR amplification bias could be corrected. TCRdb reprocessed the public reads (quality trimming at Q25 with fastp, clone calling with MiXCR) and kept in-frame beta chains. Rows merge per CDR3 protein into single entries with the most common DNA and genes. This sample gives over 35,000 distinct CDR3 sequences in total; around 7% of them show up just once. Together, the top ten hold approximately 0.97% of the sample. The intended sense of this specimen's treatment or condition label: PENTA 11 planned treatment interruption arm or continuous ART arm.

The sequencing used CD45RA+ CD4+ T cells from PBMCs, pooled from several time points, collected from a donor given antiretroviral therapy, either interrupted or continuous. The cell subset or site label corresponds to: naive CD4+ CD45RA+ CD45RO- T cells. These receptor sequences come from a pool of human donors with HIV.

This clonotype occurred many times. V gene TRBV20-1 combines with J gene TRBJ2-7; 9 nucleotides agree with TRBD2. The germline V gene has CDR1 DFQATT and CDR2 SNEGSKA (reference sequence). The CDR3 runs 15 residues. The ends lost 6 bases at V and 4 bases at J; junction bases unmatched: 13. CDR3 loop: CSAVTGTSYKYEQYF. The CDR3 DNA reads as TGCAGTGCCGTTACCGGGACTAGCTATAAGTACGAGCAGTACTTC.

This clonotype was found many times. The genes are TRBV29-1 and TRBJ2-5; 9 bases align to TRBD2. Unmatched junction bases numbered 8, after V lost 5 bases and J lost 1 base. Per germline, CDR1 SQVTM and CDR2 ANQGSEA. This CDR3 has 15 amino acids. Written as DNA, the CDR3 is TGCAGCGTTTTCTTAGCGGGAGAGGGCCAAGAGACCCAGTACTTC. This translates into CSVFLAGEGQETQYF.

This clonotype appeared a few times. The chain joins TRBV9 to TRBJ2-7; D ambiguous. The CDR3 extends over 14 amino acids. Trimming cost V 0 bases and J 0 bases, with 7 bases left between them. CDR1 and CDR2 (germline): SGDLS, YYNGEE. The CDR3 sequence is CASSVAPSSYEQYF. CDR3 nucleotide sequence: TGTGCCAGCAGCGTAGCCCCGAGCTCCTACGAGCAGTACTTC.

This clonotype showed up many times. The V call is TRBV3-2, the J call TRBJ1-5; whether TRBD1, the table's D call, matches the DNA was not checked. TRBV3-2 corresponds to a pseudogene. This CDR3 has 14 residues. The CDR3 DNA sequence: TGTGCCAGCAGCCGGACAGGTGTCGGTCAGCCCCAGCATTTT. It specifies CASSRTGVGQPQHF.

This clonotype showed up many times. The genes are TRBV6-6 and TRBJ1-5; no reliable D call. CDR1 and CDR2 from the germline V gene are MNHNY and SVGAGI (reference sequence). Trimming cost V 1 base and J 4 bases, with 14 bases left between them. The CDR3 extends over 16 amino acids. DNA of the CDR3: TGTGCCAGCAGTTACTATGGTTCCCGGGAGAATCAGCCCCAGCATTTT. It yields the protein CASSYYGSRENQPQHF.

This clonotype was counted ten times or more. The rearrangement uses TRBV7-9 and TRBJ1-2; 7 bases are a match to TRBD1. CDR1 SEHNR and CDR2 FQNEAQ come from the germline V gene (reference sequence). The trim removed 0 bases at V and 2 bases at J, leaving 9 bases unmatched. The CDR3 runs to 17 residues. The CDR3 spells CASSLANVATGNYGYTF. CDR3 coding DNA: TGTGCCAGCAGCTTAGCAAACGTTGCGACAGGGAACTATGGCTACACCTTC.

This clonotype was seen repeatedly, ten times or more. V and J are TRBV6-1 and TRBJ2-6; D gene ambiguous. Between the trimmed V and J ends, which lost 3 bases and 9 bases, there was a span of 18 bases. The CDR3 sequence is 16 residues long. The germline gives CDR1 MNHNS, CDR2 SASEGT. The CDR3 nucleotides read TGTGCCAGCAGTGACCAGGTCTCCTGGTATCTCAACGTCCTGACTTTC. This translates into CASSDQVSWYLNVLTF.

This clonotype was seen many times. The chain has TRBV2 and TRBJ2-7; TRBD1 matches at 7 bases. The germline V gene has CDR1 SNHLY and CDR2 FYNNEI. This CDR3 is built from 14 residues. Losses at the gene ends were 6 bases for V and 4 bases for J; bases not matched to a gene: 9. CDR3 coding DNA: TGTGCCAGCAGGAGTCCGGGACAGTTATACGAGCAGTACTTC. This encodes CASRSPGQLYEQYF.

With regard to this clonotype: Given a much more abundant clone one base away, this may be a read error. This chain links TRBV12-3 or TRBV12-4 with TRBJ2-5; D is unclear. There are 15 residues in the CDR3. Trimming left V 7 bases short and J 2 bases short, with 17 bases between. CDR3 bases: TGTGCCAGCAATATATCGTCGGGTTCTCAAGAGACCCAGTACTTC. Its protein is CASNISSGSQETQYF.

This clonotype was counted many times. J is TRBJ1-2 and V is TRBV11-2; D gene ambiguous. CDR3 length: 16 residues. The germline gives CDR1 SGHAT, CDR2 FQNNGV. The germline V and J ends were trimmed by 3 bases and 4 bases, with 18 bases remaining between them. The CDR3 reads CASSLERSADGYGYTF. In nucleotides, the CDR3 is TGTGCCAGCAGCTTGGAAAGGTCAGCGGATGGCTATGGCTACACCTTC.

This clonotype was seen at least ten times. The chain has TRBV11-2 and TRBJ2-7; tentative D call: TRBD2 (6 bases). Germline CDR1 and CDR2: SGHAT and FQNNGV. The CDR3 contains 14 residues. V was clipped by 1 base and J by 4 bases, with 11 bases between them. DNA of the CDR3: TGTGCCAGCAGCTTAGCCGTGGGGGGATACGAGCAGTACTTC. It translates to CASSLAVGGYEQYF.

At least ten counts were recorded for this clonotype. The rearrangement uses TRBV29-1 and TRBJ1-1; D remains unclear. CDR1 and CDR2 from the germline V gene are SQVTM and ANQGSEA. This CDR3 spans 13 amino acids. With 4 bases removed from V and 0 bases from J, the gap between germline ends came to 9 bases. The CDR3 DNA sequence: TGCAGCGTTGTCAGGCAGCTGAACACTGAAGCTTTCTTT. It specifies CSVVRQLNTEAFF.